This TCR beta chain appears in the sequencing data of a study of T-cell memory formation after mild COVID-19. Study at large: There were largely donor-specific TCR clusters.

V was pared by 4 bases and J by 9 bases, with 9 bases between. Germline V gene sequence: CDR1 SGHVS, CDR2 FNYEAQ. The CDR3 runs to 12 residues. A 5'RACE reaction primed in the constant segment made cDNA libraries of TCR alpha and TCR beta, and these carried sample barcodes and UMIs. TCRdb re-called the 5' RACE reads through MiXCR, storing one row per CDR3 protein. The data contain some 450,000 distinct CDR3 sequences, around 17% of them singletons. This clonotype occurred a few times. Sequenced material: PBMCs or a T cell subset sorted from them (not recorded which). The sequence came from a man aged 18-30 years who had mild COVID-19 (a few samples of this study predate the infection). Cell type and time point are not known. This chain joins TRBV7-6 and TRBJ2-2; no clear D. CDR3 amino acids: CASSSMERELFF. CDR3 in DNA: TGTGCCAGCAGCTCTATGGAGAGGGAGCTGTTTTTT.